This paragraph reports one TCR beta chain. Its antigen is undetermined. Extremely preterm deliveries at roughly 22-28 weeks of gestation provided the preterm samples. Sorting kept Annexin V-negative CD3+CD8+CD45RA+CCR7+ naive T cells. The entry originates in a study of naive CD8 T cells in extremely preterm neonates. Broader study findings: Preterm infants showed shorter CDR3s, fewer N additions and less trimming than older groups.

The repertoire was sequenced with immunoSEQ multiplex PCR; TCRdb's copy has only in-frame clones and lacks some. The sample carries tens of thousands of clones, about 91% recorded once. The sample was naive CD8+ T cells from cord blood. The sequence was collected from a boy who was born preterm.

The CDR3 coding sequence is TGTGCCAGCAGCTTGGTCGGGGGTTCTTACAATGAGCAGTTCTTC. This sequence encodes CASSLVGGSYNEQFF. This chain links TRBV5-4 with TRBJ2-1; TRBD2 is a possible D gene (6 bases). The CDR3 has 15 residues. The V end was cut by 0 bases, the J end by 4 bases, with 11 bases between. Per germline, CDR1 SGHNT and CDR2 YYREEE (reference sequence).